The clone carrying this T cell receptor beta chain was seen a few times. The record originates from a study of identical twins. One entry per CDR3 protein, called by TCRdb with MiXCR from the 5' RACE reads. The table has around 570,000 distinct CDR3 sequences, around 9.6% seen once. Between the trimmed V and J ends, which lost 3 bases and 4 bases, there was a span of 10 bases. The CDR3 contains 14 residues. These sequences were also reported in another study, on yellow fever vaccine responses in identical twins.

The chain is built from TRBV12-3 or TRBV12-4 and TRBJ2-1; D remains ambiguous. Sequenced input: PBMCs. This TCR was sampled from a woman aged 18-30 years in good health. CDR3 coding DNA: TGTGCCAGCAGTTTTCTGAGGAAATACAATGAGCAGTTCTTC. This codes for CASSFLRKYNEQFF.